The 24 T cell receptor beta chains listed next were all sequenced from one sample in a study of T cell responses to AZD1222 COVID-19 vaccine. This table comes from immunoSEQ multiplex PCR, and its TCRdb copy is limited to in-frame clones, with some not included. This sample has 150,000 or so clones, with approximately 94% found just once. This specimen consisted of peripheral blood, obtained on day 0 of AZD1222 vaccination. The origin of the receptors is an adult in good health.

The chain is built from TRBV6-5 and TRBJ1-1, with unresolved D. The V and J ends lost 6 bases and 5 bases respectively, with 13 bases between them. This CDR3 is 13 amino acids long. In germline, CDR1 is MNHEY, CDR2 SVGAGI. Written as DNA, the CDR3 is TGTGCCAGCAGCCTCGGGCGGGTGACTGAAGCTTTCTTT. This gives the protein CASSLGRVTEAFF.

The V gene is TRBV9, the J gene TRBJ1-2; 7 nucleotides match TRBD1. The germline V gene has CDR1 SGDLS and CDR2 YYNGEE. The V segment lost 4 bases and the J segment 8 bases; nucleotides outside the gene matches: 14. The CDR3 contains 15 residues. The CDR3 DNA reads TGTGCCAGCAGCCCCGCCGGGACAGACTTAACCGGCTACACCTTC. The encoded protein is CASSPAGTDLTGYTF. Variable domain in full (rest from reference TRBV9 and TRBJ1-2): DSGVTQTPKHLITATGQRVTLRCSPRSGDLSVYWYQQSLDQGLQFLIQYYNGEERAKGNILERFSAQQFPDLHSELNLSSLELGDSALYFCASSPAGTDLTGYTFGSGTRLTVV.

The chain combines TRBV6-4 with TRBJ2-3; 13 bases map to TRBD2. With V trimmed by 8 bases and J by 3 bases, 5 bases remained unmatched. Germline CDR1 reads MRHNA; CDR2 reads SNTAGT. The CDR3 runs 15 residues. CDR3 nucleotide sequence: TGTGCCAGCGCCGAACTAGCGGGGGGGACAGATACGCAGTATTTT. Protein product: CASAELAGGTDTQYF.

The J gene is TRBJ1-2, the V gene TRBV19; D remains unclear. Germline values: CDR1 LNHDA, CDR2 SQIVND (reference sequence). This CDR3 is built from 13 residues. Trimming left V 6 bases short and J 0 bases short, with 8 bases between. CDR3 DNA: TGTGCCAGTAGCCCGAGAACTAACTATGGCTACACCTTC. Translated: CASSPRTNYGYTF.

This clone was observed a handful of times. Here the CDR3 DNA reads TGCGCCAGCAGGGACGTGGCGACAGATACGCAGTATTTT. Amino acids: CASRDVATDTQYF. The V gene is TRBV4-3, the J gene TRBJ2-3; D ambiguous. The V end lost 6 bases, the J end lost 3 bases, and 10 bases lay between the germline ends. Germline V gene sequence: CDR1 LGHNA, CDR2 YSLEER. The CDR3 loop spans 13 amino acids.

The chain has TRBV5-5 and TRBJ2-7; weak D call: TRBD2 (5 bases). Looked up from germline, CDR1 is SGHKS and CDR2 is YYEKEE (reference sequence). V lost 4 bases, J lost 4 bases, and 18 bases lay in between. This CDR3 is 15 amino acids long. CDR3 nucleotides: TGTGCCAGCAGCACCCTGATCGGGGATGGGTACGAGCAGTACTTC. Translating gives CASSTLIGDGYEQYF. The variable domain in full, completed from reference TRBV5-5 and TRBJ2-7, reads DAGVTQSPTHLIKTRGQQVTLRCSPISGHKSVSWYQQVLGQGPQFIFQYYEKEERGRGNFPDRFSARQFPNYSSELNVNALLLGDSALYLCASSTLIGDGYEQYFGPGTRLTVT.

The J gene is TRBJ2-2, the V gene TRBV4-1; unclear D gene. V gave up 4 bases and J gave up 1 base, with 10 bases separating them. This CDR3 has 15 amino acids. Germline V gene lookup returns CDR1 MGHRA and CDR2 YSYEKL. CDR3 DNA sequence: TGCGCCAGCAGCCCCCCTCTCGGGAACACCGGGGAGCTGTTTTTT. This codes for CASSPPLGNTGELFF.

The rearrangement joins TRBV15 to TRBJ1-5; D is perhaps TRBD1 (6 bases). This CDR3 is built from 16 residues. CDR1 is LNHNV, CDR2 YYDKDF, per germline (reference sequence). The V end lost 1 base, the J end lost 8 bases, and 18 bases lay between the germline ends. The CDR3 loop reads CATSRARQGLGEPQHF. The CDR3 coding sequence is TGTGCCACCAGCAGAGCTCGGCAGGGGCTCGGGGAGCCCCAGCATTTT.

This sequence joins TRBV2 and TRBJ1-1; no clear D. V lost 4 bases and J lost 5, with 14 bases in between. CDR3 length: 14 residues. Germline lookup yields CDR1 SNHLY and CDR2 FYNNEI. This CDR3 is CASSAEGGGTEAFF. CDR3 nucleotides: TGTGCCAGCAGTGCCGAGGGAGGAGGTACTGAAGCTTTCTTT.

The chain combines TRBV27 with TRBJ1-1; 8 nucleotides align to TRBD1. The ends lost 3 bases at V and 1 base at J; junction bases unmatched: 1. CDR3 length: 14 residues. The germline CDR1 and CDR2 sequences are MNHEY and SMNVEV (reference sequence). CDR3 protein: CASSLTGANTEAFF. The CDR3 DNA follows: TGTGCCAGCAGTTTGACAGGGGCGAACACTGAAGCTTTCTTT.

The chain carries TRBV11-2 and TRBJ1-5; D unresolved. Germline CDR1 is SGHAT and CDR2 is FQNNGV. There are 14 residues in the CDR3. V was shortened by 1 base and J by 4 bases, with 8 bases between the two germline ends. The CDR3 is CASSLAQSNQPQHF. In nucleotides, the CDR3 is TGTGCCAGCAGCTTAGCACAGTCAAATCAGCCCCAGCATTTT.

The chain joins TRBV4-3 to TRBJ2-1; TRBD2 matches 10 bases. J lost 8 bases, V lost 0 bases, and 13 bases had no gene match. Germline V CDR1 and CDR2: LGHNA, YSLEER. CDR3 length equals 18 residues. CDR3 residues: CASSQDDQAGGPVDEQFF. The CDR3 bases are TGCGCCAGCAGCCAAGATGACCAAGCGGGGGGGCCTGTGGATGAGCAGTTCTTC.

The chain couples TRBV24-1 to TRBJ2-7; possible D gene TRBD2, 6 bases. The CDR3 has 17 residues. V dropped 9 bases and J dropped 0 bases, with 23 bases sitting between them. Per the germline V gene, CDR1 is KGHDR and CDR2 is SFDVKD. In nucleotides, the CDR3 is TGTGCCACCTGGGACTTCAGGGAACTAGGCTTCTCCTACGAGCAGTACTTC. Translating gives CATWDFRELGFSYEQYF.

The rearrangement joins TRBV18 to TRBJ1-1; D ambiguous. Trimming left V 2 bases short and J 6 bases short, with 7 bases between. Looked up from germline, CDR1 is KGHSH and CDR2 is LQKENI. CDR3 length: 12 amino acids. The CDR3 region is CASSPGSPEAFF. CDR3 in DNA: TGTGCCAGCTCACCAGGTTCCCCTGAAGCTTTCTTT.

V and J are TRBV6-5 and TRBJ2-5; 11 nucleotides match TRBD2. V was clipped by 4 bases and J by 5 bases; unmatched bases: 6. The CDR3 consists of 15 residues. Germline assignment: CDR1 MNHEY and CDR2 SVGAGI. As DNA, the CDR3 is TGTGCCAGCAGTTCGACTAGCGGGGAGGTGGAGACCCAGTACTTC. Its translation is CASSSTSGEVETQYF.

The V call is TRBV6-5, the J call TRBJ1-5, with 9 bases identical to TRBD1. Trimming at V came to 6 bases and at J to 3 bases, leaving 3 bases not matched to a gene. This CDR3 has 14 amino acids. Germline lookup yields CDR1 MNHEY and CDR2 SVGAGI. This chain's CDR3 is CASRGQGHNQPQHF. CDR3 bases: TGTGCCAGCAGGGGACAGGGCCACAATCAGCCCCAGCATTTT.

The chain carries TRBV18 and TRBJ1-1, with D tentatively TRBD1 (6 bases). The germline V gene encodes CDR1 KGHSH and CDR2 LQKENI. V shed 0 bases and J shed 3 bases, with 14 bases lying between them. The CDR3 consists of 16 residues. Here the CDR3 reads CASSPPNRALDTEAFF. The CDR3 bases are TGTGCCAGCTCACCACCAAACAGGGCATTAGACACTGAAGCTTTCTTT.

This clone was seen a single time. Here the CDR3 DNA reads TGTGCCAGCAGCCCCACCGGGACGGGGGACACAGATACGCAGTATTTT. Translation: CASSPTGTGDTDTQYF. The chain combines TRBV28 with TRBJ2-3; the D gene is possibly TRBD2 (6 bases). Trimming removed 6 bases at V and 2 bases at J, with 18 bases between. Per germline, CDR1 MDHEN and CDR2 SYDVKM. This CDR3 has 16 amino acids.

The V call is TRBV27, the J call TRBJ2-7, with D possibly TRBD1 on 6 matching bases. Between the trimmed V and J ends, which lost 4 bases and 4 bases, there was a span of 17 bases. Germline CDR1 and CDR2: MNHEY and SMNVEV (reference sequence). The CDR3 totals 15 residues. CDR3 coding DNA: TGTGCCAGCAGTTCAAGGAGCGACAGGCTTTACGAGCAGTACTTC. As protein: CASSSRSDRLYEQYF.

The chain uses TRBV12-3 or TRBV12-4 and TRBJ1-1; D not certain. The CDR3 has 11 amino acids. Deletions cut 2 bases from V and 12 bases from J, with 10 bases between. CDR3 sequence: CASSLQVSTFF. The CDR3 DNA sequence: TGTGCCAGCAGTTTACAGGTATCGACTTTCTTT.

V and J are TRBV3-1 (or the pseudogene TRBV3-2) and TRBJ1-4; D not certain. CDR1 and CDR2 from the germline V gene are LGHDT and YNNKEL (reference sequence). The V end was cut by 0 bases, the J end by 3 bases, with 8 bases between. This CDR3 has 15 residues. CDR3 DNA: TGTGCCAGCAGCCAAGATCTACAGTCTAATGAAAAACTGTTTTTT. Its protein is CASSQDLQSNEKLFF.

V and J are TRBV4-1 and TRBJ1-5, with a tentative D call TRBD1 (6 bases). CDR3 size: 14 residues. From germline, CDR1 is MGHRA and CDR2 YSYEKL. V lost 4 bases and J 4 bases, leaving 11 bases between the germline ends. The CDR3 DNA reads as TGCGCCAGCAGCCTCGGCACAGGGAATCAGCCCCAGCATTTT. Its translation is CASSLGTGNQPQHF.

V usage is TRBV27 and J usage is TRBJ2-1, with 9 bases identical to TRBD1. The CDR3 is 13 residues long. Germline CDR1 is MNHEY and CDR2 is SMNVEV (reference sequence). V lost 8 bases, J lost 5 bases, and 4 bases stayed unmatched. In DNA, the CDR3 is TGTGCCAGCGGACAGGGGATCAACAATGAGCAGTTCTTC. Encoded protein: CASGQGINNEQFF.

This clone came up a few times. The rearrangement links TRBV9 to TRBJ1-4, with D possibly being TRBD1 (6 bases). In germline, CDR1 is SGDLS, CDR2 YYNGEE. V was clipped by 0 bases and J by 8 bases, with 20 bases between them. This CDR3 has 17 amino acids. CDR3 in amino acids: CASSVALAGGESEKLFF. CDR3 sequence (DNA): TGTGCCAGCAGCGTAGCCCTGGCGGGGGGCGAAAGCGAAAAACTGTTTTTT.